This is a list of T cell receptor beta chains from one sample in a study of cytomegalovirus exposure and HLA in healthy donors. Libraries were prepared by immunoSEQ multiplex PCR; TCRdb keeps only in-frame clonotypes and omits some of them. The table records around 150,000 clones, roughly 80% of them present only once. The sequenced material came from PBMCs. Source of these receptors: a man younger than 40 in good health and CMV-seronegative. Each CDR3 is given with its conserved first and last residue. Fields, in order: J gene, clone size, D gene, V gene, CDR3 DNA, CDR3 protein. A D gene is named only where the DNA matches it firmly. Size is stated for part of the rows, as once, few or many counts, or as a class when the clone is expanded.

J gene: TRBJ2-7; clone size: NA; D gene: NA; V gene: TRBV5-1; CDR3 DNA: TGCGCCAGCAGCTTGGACTTCCCTCGAGCCGAGCAGTACTTC; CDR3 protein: CASSLDFPRAEQYF
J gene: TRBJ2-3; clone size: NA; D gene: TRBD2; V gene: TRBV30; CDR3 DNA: TGTGCCTGGACCCCCCTAGCGGGAACACAGTATTTT; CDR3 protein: CAWTPLAGTQYF
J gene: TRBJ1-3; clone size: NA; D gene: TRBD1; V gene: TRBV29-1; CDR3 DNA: TGCAGCGTTGAGACAGGGAACTCTGGAAACACCATATATTTT; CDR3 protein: CSVETGNSGNTIYF
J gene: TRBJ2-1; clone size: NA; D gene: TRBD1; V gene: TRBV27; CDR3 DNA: TGTGCCAGCAGTTGGACAGGGGGCTTAAATGAGCAGTTCTTC; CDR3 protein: CASSWTGGLNEQFF
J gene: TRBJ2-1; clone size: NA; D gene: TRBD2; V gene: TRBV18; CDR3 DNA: TGTGCCAGCAAGGGACTAGGGGCCTACAATGAGCAGTTCTTC; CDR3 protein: CASKGLGAYNEQFF
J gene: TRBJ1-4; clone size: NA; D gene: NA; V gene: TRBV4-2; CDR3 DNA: TGTGCCAGCAGCCGACTGGAGGAGGGGCTTAGGGGAAAACTGTTTTTT; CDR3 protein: CASSRLEEGLRGKLFF
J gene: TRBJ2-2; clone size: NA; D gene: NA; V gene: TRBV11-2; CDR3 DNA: TGTGCCAGCAGCTTAGGGGGCCTATTCGCTGCGAACACCGGGGAGCTGTTTTTT; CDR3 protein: CASSLGGLFAANTGELFF
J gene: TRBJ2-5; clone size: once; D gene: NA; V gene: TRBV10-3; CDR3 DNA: TGTGCCATCAGTGGATCCTCGGGGGGCGAGACCCAGTACTTC; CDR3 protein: CAISGSSGGETQYF
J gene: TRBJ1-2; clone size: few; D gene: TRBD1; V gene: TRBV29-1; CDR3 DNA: TGCAGCGTGGCAAGAGGGGGCGATGGCTACACCTTC; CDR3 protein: CSVARGGDGYTF
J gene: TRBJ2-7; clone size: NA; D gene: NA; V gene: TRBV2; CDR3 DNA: TGTGCCAGCAGGGGTAGGGCCCAGGGTGGTTCGGAGTACTTC; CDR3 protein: CASRGRAQGGSEYF
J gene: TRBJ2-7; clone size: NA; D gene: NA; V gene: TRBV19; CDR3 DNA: TGTGCCAGTAGTATAACAGGACAGACTCCCTACGAGCAGTACTTC; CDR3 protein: CASSITGQTPYEQYF
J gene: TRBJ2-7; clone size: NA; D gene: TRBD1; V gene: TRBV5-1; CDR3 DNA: TGCGCCAGCAGCTTGGGAGGGACAGGGGAGCAGTACTTC; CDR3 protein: CASSLGGTGEQYF
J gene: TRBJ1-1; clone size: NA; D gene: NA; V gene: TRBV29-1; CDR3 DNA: TGCAGCGGGATTCGACAGAACACTGAAGCTTTCTTT; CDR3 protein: CSGIRQNTEAFF
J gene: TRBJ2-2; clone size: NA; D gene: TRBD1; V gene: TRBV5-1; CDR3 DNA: TGCGCCAGCAGCGCGGGACAGGGGGCTTTGGGGGAGCTGTTTTTT; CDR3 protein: CASSAGQGALGELFF
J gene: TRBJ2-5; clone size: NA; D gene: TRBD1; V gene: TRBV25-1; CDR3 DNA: TGTGCCAGCAGTGGGGACAGGGGAGAGACCCAGTACTTC; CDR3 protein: CASSGDRGETQYF
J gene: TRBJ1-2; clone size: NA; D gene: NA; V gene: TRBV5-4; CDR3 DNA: TGTGCCAGCAGCTTTCAGTGGGGCGGCTACACCTTC; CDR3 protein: CASSFQWGGYTF
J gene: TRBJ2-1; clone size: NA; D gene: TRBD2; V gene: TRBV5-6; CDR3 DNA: TGTGCCAGCAGCTCCCCCCGTTGGGCTAGCGGCGCCTACAATGAGCAGTTCTTC; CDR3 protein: CASSSPRWASGAYNEQFF
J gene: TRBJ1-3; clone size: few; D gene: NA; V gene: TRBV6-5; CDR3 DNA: TGTGCCAGCAGTTACGGGCGAACCTCTGGAAACACCATATATTTT; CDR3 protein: CASSYGRTSGNTIYF
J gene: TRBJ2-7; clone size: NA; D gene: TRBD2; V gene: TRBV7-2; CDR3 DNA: TGTGCCAGCAGCATGACCGGGACTAGCCCATCTCACGAGCAGTACTTC; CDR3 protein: CASSMTGTSPSHEQYF
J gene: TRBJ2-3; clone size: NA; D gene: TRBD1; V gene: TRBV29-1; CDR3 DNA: TGCAGCGGTAGGGGGGGACAGGGGTCCAACACAGATACGCAGTATTTT; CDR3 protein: CSGRGGQGSNTDTQYF
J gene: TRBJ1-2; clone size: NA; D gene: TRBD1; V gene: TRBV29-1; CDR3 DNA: TGCAGCGTTTTAGGGACAGGGGGCGGCTATGGCTACACCTTC; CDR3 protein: CSVLGTGGGYGYTF
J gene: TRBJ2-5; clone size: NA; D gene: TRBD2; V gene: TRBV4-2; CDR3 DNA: TGTGCCAGCAGCCCTAGCGGGAGGGGGAGGCGGGAGACCCAGTACTTC; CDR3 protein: CASSPSGRGRRETQYF
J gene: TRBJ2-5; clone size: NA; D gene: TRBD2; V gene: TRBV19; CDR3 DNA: TGTGCCAGTAGTCAGTCGACTAGCGGGATAGAGACCCAGTACTTC; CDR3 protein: CASSQSTSGIETQYF
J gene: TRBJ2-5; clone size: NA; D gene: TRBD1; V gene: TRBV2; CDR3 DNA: TGTGCCAGCAGGGACAGGGGGCTAATAGGTGAGCAGTACTTC; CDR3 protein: CASRDRGLIGEQYF